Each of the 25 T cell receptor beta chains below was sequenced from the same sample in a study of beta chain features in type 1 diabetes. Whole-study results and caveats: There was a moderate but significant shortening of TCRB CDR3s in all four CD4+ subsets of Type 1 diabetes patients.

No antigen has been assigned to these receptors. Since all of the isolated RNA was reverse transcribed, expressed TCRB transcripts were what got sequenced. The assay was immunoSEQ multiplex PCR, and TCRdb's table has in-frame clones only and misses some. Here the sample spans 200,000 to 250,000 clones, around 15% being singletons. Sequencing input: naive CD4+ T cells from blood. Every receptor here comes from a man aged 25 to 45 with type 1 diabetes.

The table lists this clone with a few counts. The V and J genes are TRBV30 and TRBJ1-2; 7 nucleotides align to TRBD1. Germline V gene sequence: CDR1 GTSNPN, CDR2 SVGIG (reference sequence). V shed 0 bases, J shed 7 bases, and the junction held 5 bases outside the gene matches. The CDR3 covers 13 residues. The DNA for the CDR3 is TGTGCCTGGAGTGTACAAGGGGGCGTTGGCTACACCTTC. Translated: CAWSVQGGVGYTF.

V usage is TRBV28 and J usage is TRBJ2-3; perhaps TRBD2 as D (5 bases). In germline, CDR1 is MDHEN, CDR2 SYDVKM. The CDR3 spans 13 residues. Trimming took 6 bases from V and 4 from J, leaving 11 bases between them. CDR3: CASRGSVADTQYF. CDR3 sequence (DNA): TGTGCCAGCAGAGGGAGTGTGGCAGATACGCAGTATTTT.

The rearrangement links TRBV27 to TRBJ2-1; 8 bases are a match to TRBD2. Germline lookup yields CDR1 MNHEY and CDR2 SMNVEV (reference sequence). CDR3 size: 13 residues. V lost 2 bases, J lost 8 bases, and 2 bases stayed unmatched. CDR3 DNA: TGTGCCAGCAGTTTAACTAGCGGCGATGAGCAGTTCTTC. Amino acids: CASSLTSGDEQFF.

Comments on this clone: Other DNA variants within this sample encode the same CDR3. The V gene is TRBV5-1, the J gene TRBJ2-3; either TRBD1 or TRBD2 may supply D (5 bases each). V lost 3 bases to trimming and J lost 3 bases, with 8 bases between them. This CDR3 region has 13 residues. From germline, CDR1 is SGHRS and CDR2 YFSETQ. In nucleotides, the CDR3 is TGCGCCAGCAGCTCAGAGGGGACAGATACGCAGTATTTT. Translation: CASSSEGTDTQYF.

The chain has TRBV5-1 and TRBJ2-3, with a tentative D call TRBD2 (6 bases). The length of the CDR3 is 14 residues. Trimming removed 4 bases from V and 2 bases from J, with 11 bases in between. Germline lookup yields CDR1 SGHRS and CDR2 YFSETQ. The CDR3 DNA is TGCGCCAGCAGCCCCGGGACTCCCACAGATACGCAGTATTTT. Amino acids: CASSPGTPTDTQYF.

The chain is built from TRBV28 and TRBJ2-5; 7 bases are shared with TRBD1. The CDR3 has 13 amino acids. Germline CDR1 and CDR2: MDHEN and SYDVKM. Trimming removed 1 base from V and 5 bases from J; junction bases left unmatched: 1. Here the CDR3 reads CASSLSRGETQYF. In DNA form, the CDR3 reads TGTGCCAGCAGTTTATCCAGGGGGGAGACCCAGTACTTC.

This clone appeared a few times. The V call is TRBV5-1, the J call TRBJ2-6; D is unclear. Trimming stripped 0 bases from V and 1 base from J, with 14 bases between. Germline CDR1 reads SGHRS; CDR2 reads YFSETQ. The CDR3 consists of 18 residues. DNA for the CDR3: TGCGCCAGCAGCTTGGCCTCCCATCACCGATCTGGGGCCAACGTCCTGACTTTC. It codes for CASSLASHHRSGANVLTF.

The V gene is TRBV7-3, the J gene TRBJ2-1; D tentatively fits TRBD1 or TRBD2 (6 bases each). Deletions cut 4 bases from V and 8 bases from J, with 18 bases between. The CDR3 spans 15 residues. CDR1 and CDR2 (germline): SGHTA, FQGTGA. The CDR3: CASSSDYRVEHEQFF. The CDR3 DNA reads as TGTGCCAGCAGCTCGGACTACAGGGTTGAACATGAGCAGTTCTTC. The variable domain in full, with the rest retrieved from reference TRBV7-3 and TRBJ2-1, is GAGVSQTPSNKVTEKGKYVELRCDPISGHTALYWYRQSLGQGPEFLIYFQGTGAADDSGLPNDRFFAVRPEGSVSTLKIQRTERGDSAVYLCASSSDYRVEHEQFFGPGTRLTVL.

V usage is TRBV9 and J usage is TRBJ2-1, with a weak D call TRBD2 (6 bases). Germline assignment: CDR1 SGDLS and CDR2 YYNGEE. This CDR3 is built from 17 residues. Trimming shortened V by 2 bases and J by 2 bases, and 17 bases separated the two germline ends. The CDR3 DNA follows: TGTGCCAGCAGCGTGGGGCAGGACTACCTCACCTACAATGAGCAGTTCTTC. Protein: CASSVGQDYLTYNEQFF.

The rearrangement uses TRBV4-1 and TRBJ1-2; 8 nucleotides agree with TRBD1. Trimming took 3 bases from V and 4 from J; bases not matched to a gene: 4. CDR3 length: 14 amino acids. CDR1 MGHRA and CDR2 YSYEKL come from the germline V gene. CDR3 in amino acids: CASSQADRGYGYTF. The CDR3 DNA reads TGCGCCAGCAGCCAGGCAGACAGGGGCTATGGCTACACCTTC.

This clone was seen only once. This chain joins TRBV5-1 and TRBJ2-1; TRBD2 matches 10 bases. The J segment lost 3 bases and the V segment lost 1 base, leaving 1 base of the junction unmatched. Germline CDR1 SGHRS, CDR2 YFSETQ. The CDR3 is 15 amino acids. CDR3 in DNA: TGCGCCAGCAGCTTGCTAGCGGGAGTCTACAATGAGCAGTTCTTC. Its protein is CASSLLAGVYNEQFF. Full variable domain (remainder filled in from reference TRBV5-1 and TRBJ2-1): KAGVTQTPRYLIKTRGQQVTLSCSPISGHRSVSWYQQTPGQGLQFLFEYFSETQRNKGNFPGRFSGRQFSNSRSEMNVSTLELGDSALYLCASSLLAGVYNEQFFGPGTRLTVL.

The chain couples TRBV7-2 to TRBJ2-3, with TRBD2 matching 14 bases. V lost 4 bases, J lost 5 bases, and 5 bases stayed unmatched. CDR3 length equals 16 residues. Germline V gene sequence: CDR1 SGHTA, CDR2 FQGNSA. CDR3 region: CASSSGTSGSGDTQYF. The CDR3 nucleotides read TGTGCCAGCAGCTCCGGGACTAGCGGGAGTGGAGATACGCAGTATTTT.

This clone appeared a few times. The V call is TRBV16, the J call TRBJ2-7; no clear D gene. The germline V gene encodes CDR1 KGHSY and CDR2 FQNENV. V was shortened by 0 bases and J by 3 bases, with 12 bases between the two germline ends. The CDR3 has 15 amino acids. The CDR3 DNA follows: TGTGCCAGCAGCCAATCGATTGGCAGGAACTACGAGCAGTACTTC. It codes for CASSQSIGRNYEQYF.

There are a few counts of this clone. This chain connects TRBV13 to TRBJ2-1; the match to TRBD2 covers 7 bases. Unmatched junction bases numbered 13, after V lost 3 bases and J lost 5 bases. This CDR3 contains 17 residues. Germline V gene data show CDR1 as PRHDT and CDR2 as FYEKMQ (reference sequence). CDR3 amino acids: CASSFDSRLAPNNEQFF. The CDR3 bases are TGTGCCAGCAGCTTCGATAGCCGACTAGCTCCCAACAATGAGCAGTTCTTC.

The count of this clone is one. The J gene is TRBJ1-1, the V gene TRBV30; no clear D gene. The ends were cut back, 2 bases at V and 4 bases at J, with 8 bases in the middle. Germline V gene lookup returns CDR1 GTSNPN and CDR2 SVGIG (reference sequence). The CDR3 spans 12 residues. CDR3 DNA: TGTGCCTGGAGTTACGTAGGCACTGAAGCTTTCTTT. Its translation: CAWSYVGTEAFF.

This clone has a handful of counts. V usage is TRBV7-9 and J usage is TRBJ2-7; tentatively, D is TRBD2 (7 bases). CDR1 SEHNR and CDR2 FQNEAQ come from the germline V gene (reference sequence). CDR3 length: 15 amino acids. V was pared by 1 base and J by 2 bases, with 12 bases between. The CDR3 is CASSLVAGATYEQYF. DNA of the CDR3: TGTGCCAGCAGCTTAGTCGCGGGGGCGACCTACGAGCAGTACTTC.

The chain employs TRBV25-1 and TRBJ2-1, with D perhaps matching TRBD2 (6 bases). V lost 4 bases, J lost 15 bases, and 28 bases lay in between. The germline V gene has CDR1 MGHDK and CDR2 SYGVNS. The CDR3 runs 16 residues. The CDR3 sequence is CASSGLGQEMTSKVFF. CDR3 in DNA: TGTGCCAGCAGTGGCCTCGGTCAAGAAATGACTAGTAAGGTGTTCTTC.

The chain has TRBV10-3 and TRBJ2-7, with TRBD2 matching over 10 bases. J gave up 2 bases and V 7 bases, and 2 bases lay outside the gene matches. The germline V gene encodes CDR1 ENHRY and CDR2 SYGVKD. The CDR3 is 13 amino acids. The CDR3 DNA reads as TGTGCCATCACAGCGGGAGGGCCCTACGAGCAGTACTTC. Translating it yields CAITAGGPYEQYF.

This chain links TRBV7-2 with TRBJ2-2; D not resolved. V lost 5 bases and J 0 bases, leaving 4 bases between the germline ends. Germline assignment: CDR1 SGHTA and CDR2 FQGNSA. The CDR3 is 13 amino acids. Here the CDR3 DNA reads TGTGCCAGCAGCACTTCGAACACCGGGGAGCTGTTTTTT. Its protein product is CASSTSNTGELFF. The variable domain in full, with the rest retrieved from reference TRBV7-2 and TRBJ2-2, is GAGVSQSPSNKVTEKGKDVELRCDPISGHTALYWYRQSLGQGLEFLIYFQGNSAPDKSGLPSDRFSAERTGGSVSTLTIQRTQQEDSAVYLCASSTSNTGELFFGEGSRLTVL.

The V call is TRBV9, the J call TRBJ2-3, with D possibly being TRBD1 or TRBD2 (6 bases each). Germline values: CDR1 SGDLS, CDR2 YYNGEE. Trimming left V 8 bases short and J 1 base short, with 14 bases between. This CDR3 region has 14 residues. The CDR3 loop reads CASKSGEGTDTQYF. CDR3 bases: TGTGCCAGTAAATCAGGGGAGGGCACAGATACGCAGTATTTT. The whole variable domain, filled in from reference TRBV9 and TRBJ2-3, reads DSGVTQTPKHLITATGQRVTLRCSPRSGDLSVYWYQQSLDQGLQFLIQYYNGEERAKGNILERFSAQQFPDLHSELNLSSLELGDSALYFCASKSGEGTDTQYFGPGTRLTVL.

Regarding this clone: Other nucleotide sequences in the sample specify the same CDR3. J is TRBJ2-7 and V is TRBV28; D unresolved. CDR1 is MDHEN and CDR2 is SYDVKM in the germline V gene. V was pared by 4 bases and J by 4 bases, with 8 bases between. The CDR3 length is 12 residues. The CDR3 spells CASSYGSYEQYF. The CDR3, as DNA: TGTGCCAGCAGTTACGGGTCATACGAGCAGTACTTC.

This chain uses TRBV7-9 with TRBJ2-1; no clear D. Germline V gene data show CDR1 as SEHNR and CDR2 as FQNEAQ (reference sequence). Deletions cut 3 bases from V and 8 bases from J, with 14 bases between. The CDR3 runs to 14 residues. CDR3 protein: CASSFIGDADEQFF. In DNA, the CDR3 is TGTGCCAGCAGCTTCATCGGAGACGCCGATGAGCAGTTCTTC.

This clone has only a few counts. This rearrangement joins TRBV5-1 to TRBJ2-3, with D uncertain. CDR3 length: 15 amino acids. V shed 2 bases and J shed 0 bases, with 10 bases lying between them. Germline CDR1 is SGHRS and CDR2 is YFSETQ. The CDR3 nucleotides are TGCGCCAGCAGCTTAGGAGCGTCTAGCACAGATACGCAGTATTTT. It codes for CASSLGASSTDTQYF.

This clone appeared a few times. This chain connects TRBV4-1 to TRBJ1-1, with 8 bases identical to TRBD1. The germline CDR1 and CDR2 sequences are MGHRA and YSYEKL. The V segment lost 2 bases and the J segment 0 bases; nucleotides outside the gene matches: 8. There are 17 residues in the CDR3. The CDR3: CASSQPTGGTMNTEAFF. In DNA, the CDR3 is TGCGCCAGCAGCCAACCCACAGGGGGAACCATGAACACTGAAGCTTTCTTT.

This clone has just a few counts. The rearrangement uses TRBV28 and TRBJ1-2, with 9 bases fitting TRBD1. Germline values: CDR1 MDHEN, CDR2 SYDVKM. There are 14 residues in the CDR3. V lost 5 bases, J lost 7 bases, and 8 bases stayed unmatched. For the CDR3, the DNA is TGTGCCAGCAGTACCTCGACAGGGGGTCTTGGCTACACCTTC. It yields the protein CASSTSTGGLGYTF.